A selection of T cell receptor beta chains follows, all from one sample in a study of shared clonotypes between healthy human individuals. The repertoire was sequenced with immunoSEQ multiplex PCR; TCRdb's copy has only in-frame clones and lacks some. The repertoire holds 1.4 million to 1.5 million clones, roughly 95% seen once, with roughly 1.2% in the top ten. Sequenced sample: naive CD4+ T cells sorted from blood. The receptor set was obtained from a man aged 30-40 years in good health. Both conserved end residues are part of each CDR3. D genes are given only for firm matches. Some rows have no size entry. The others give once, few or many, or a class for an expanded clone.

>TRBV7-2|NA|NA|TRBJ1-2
TGTGCCAGCAGCTTAGGGTGGGCAGGGGCCGGCTATGGCTACACCTTC
CASSLGWAGAGYGYTF
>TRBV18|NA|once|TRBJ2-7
TGTGCCAGCTCACCGACGGCGGCGGCATCCTACGAGCAGTACTTC
CASSPTAAASYEQYF
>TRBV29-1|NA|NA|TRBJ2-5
TGCAGCGTTGAGGGGACCCAGCTCGGAGAGACCCAGTACTTC
CSVEGTQLGETQYF
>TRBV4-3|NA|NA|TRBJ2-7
TGCGCCAGCAGCCAAGAACCCATCCACGAGCAGTACTTC
CASSQEPIHEQYF
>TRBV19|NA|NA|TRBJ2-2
TGTGCCAGTAGTATAGTTGGGGGGCCCGGGGAGCTGTTTTTT
CASSIVGGPGELFF
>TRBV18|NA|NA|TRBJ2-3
TGTGCCAGCTCGGGGCGGGCGATAAGCACAGATACGCAGTATTTT
CASSGRAISTDTQYF
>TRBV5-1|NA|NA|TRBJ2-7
TGCGCCAGCAGCTTGGGTGTCAGAGCCTACGAGCAGTACTTC
CASSLGVRAYEQYF
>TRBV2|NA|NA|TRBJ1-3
TGTGCCAGCTCCGGACAGCTCTCTGGAAACACCATATATTTT
CASSGQLSGNTIYF
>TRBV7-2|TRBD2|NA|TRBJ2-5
TGTGCCAGCAGCCGGGTGGCTAGCGGCCAAGAGACCCAGTACTTC
CASSRVASGQETQYF
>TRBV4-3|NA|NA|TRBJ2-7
TGCGCCAGCAGCCAGTTGGCGCGGGGAGCCTACGAGCAGTACTTC
CASSQLARGAYEQYF
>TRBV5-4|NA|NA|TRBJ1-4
TGTGCCAGCAGCTCTGCCGCCCGCCCTGAAAAACTGTTTTTT
CASSSAARPEKLFF
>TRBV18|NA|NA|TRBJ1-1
TGTGCCAGCTCACCAGGTCGCCAGATGAACACTGAAGCTTTCTTT
CASSPGRQMNTEAFF
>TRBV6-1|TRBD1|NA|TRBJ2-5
TGTGCCATCGAGGACCGGGACAGAGAGACCCAGTACTTC
CAIEDRDRETQYF
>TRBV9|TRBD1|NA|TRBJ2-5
TGTGCCAGCAGCTTAACAGGGGTTGAGACCCAGTACTTC
CASSLTGVETQYF
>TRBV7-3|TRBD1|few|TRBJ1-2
TGTGCCAGCAGCTTAACGGGGCAGGGGGACTATGGCTACACCTTC
CASSLTGQGDYGYTF
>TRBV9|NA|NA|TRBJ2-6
TGTGCCAGTCAGGGCTACCCTGGGGCCAACGTCCTGACTTTC
CASQGYPGANVLTF
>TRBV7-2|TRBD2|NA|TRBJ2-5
TGTGCCAGCAGCTTAAAATGGGCTAGCGGGATGGAGACCCAGTACTTC
CASSLKWASGMETQYF
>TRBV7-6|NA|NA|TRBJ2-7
TGTGCCAGCAGCCCATATGGACACGGAGCCTACGAGCAGTACTTC
CASSPYGHGAYEQYF
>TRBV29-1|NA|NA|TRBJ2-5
TGCAGCGTCAGCCTTCTCTCCGGAGCTAAAGAGACCCAGTACTTC
CSVSLLSGAKETQYF
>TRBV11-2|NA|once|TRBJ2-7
TGTGCCAGCAGCTTGATTGGGCAGGTGGGGTACGAGCAGTACTTC
CASSLIGQVGYEQYF
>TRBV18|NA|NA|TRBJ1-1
TGTGCCAGCTCTGTAGGGGGGCCTCTGAACACTGAAGCTTTCTTT
CASSVGGPLNTEAFF
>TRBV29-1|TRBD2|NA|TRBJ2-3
TGCAGCGTTGCCTTCACCCTCGGGGGGACCGATACGCAGTATTTT
CSVAFTLGGTDTQYF
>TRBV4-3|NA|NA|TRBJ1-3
TGCGCCAGCAGCCTCTCTCTTCCCGGCTCTGGAAACACCATATATTTT
CASSLSLPGSGNTIYF
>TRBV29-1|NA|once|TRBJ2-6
TGCAGCGTTGATGGGGCCGGGGCCAACGTCCTGACTTTC
CSVDGAGANVLTF
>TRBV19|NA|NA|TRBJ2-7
TGTGCCAACCCAGTCACGACAGGACCTTACGAGCAGTACTTC
CANPVTTGPYEQYF
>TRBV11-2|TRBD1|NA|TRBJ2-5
TGTGCCAGCAGCTTAGAGGGACAGGGTGCGGAGACCCAGTACTTC
CASSLEGQGAETQYF
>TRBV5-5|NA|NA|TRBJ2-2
TGTGCCAGCACCTTTACCGGGGTAAACACCGGGGAGCTGTTTTTT
CASTFTGVNTGELFF
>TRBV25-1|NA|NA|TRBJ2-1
TGTGCCAGCACCAAGGACTCCTCCTACAATGAGCAGTTCTTC
CASTKDSSYNEQFF
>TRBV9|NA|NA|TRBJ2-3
TGTGCCAGCAGGGGTGAGGGGACCAGCACAGATACGCAGTATTTT
CASRGEGTSTDTQYF
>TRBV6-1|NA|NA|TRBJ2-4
TGTGCCAGCAGTGAACAGCACCCACTAGCCAAAAACATTCAGTACTTC
CASSEQHPLAKNIQYF
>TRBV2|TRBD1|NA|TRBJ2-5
TGTGCCAGCAGTGGGGGACAGATCCAAGAGACCCAGTACTTC
CASSGGQIQETQYF
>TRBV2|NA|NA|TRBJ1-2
TGTGCCAGCAGTCCGCGTCCCGGGACACGATTGAATGGCTACACCTTC
CASSPRPGTRLNGYTF
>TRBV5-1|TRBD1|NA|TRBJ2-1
TGCGCCAGCTGCCCTTTTGGGACAGGTCCCCTCAATGAGCAGTTCTTC
CASCPFGTGPLNEQFF
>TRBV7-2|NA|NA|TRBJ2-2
TGTGCCAGCAGCCCCCTCGGGGAGCTGTTTTTT
CASSPLGELFF
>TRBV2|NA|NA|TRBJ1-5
TGTGCCAGCAGTGAACAGAATCAGCCCCAGCATTTT
CASSEQNQPQHF
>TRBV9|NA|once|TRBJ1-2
TGTGCCAGCAGCGTAGGCCCAGACAGGAGGGACCGAAACTATGGCTACACCTTC
CASSVGPDRRDRNYGYTF
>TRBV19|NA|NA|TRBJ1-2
TGTGCCAGTAGTATATCGTCAGGGCGGGGGTTTTGGTATGGCTACACCTTC
CASSISSGRGFWYGYTF
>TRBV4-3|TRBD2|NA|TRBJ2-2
TGCGCCAGCAGCCCCTCCGGGACTAGGAACACCGGGGAGCTGTTTTTT
CASSPSGTRNTGELFF
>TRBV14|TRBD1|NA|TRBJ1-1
TGTGCCAGCAGCAGCGGACAGGGGGTATTTACTGAAGCTTTCTTT
CASSSGQGVFTEAFF
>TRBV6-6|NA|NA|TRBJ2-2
TGTGCCAGCAGTTATAGCGAGGGGGCCGGGGAGCTGTTTTTT
CASSYSEGAGELFF
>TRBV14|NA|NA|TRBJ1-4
TGTGCCAGCAGTTCCTGGGGAGGGATAAATGAAAAACTGTTTTTT
CASSSWGGINEKLFF
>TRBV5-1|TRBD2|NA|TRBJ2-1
TGCGCCAGCAGCGTGGCTAGCGGTAGTAACAATGAGCAGTTCTTC
CASSVASGSNNEQFF
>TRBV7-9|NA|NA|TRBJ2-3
TGTGCCAGCACCTACCCTACGGGGGATACGCAGTATTTT
CASTYPTGDTQYF
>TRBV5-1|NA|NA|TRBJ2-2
TGCGCCAGCAGCTGGGTCGGGACACCGGCCACCGGGGAGCTGTTTTTT
CASSWVGTPATGELFF
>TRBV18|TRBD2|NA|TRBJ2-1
TGTGCCAGCTCATCAGGACTAGCCGATGAGCAGTTCTTC
CASSSGLADEQFF
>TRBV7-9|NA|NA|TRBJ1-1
TGTGCCAGCAGCACAAGACAGGACTCGGCCGGGGCTTTCTTT
CASSTRQDSAGAFF
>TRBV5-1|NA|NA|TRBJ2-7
TGCGCCAGCAGCTCGGTCCCGGGGCGGGAGCAGTACTTC
CASSSVPGREQYF
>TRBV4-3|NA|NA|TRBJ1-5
TGCGCCAGCAGCCGTTCTCATAATCAGCCCCAGCATTTT
CASSRSHNQPQHF
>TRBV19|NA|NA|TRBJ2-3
TGTGCCAGTAGTAAGGGGTCAGGGGTTAGCACAGATACGCAGTATTTT
CASSKGSGVSTDTQYF
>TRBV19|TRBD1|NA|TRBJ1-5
TGTGCCAGTAGTAGGGACAGCCCCAGCAATCAGCCCCAGCATTTT
CASSRDSPSNQPQHF
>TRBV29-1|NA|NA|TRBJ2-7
TGCAGCGTTGGGACATATGGCGAGCAGTACTTC
CSVGTYGEQYF
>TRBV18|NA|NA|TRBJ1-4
TGTGCCAGCTCACGGGACGGATCAACTAATGAAAAACTGTTTTTT
CASSRDGSTNEKLFF
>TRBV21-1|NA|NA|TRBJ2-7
TGTGCCAGCAGCAATAGGTCTCGGGGGCGGGGGACTAGCGGGAGGCAACGGCAGGACGAGCAGTACTTC
CASSNRSRGRGTSGRQRQDEQYF
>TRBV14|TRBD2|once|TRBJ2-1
TGTGCCAGCAGCCATGATCTAGCGGTTCACATCAATGAGCAGTTCTTC
CASSHDLAVHINEQFF
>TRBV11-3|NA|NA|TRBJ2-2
TGTGCCAGCAGCCCCCGACAGGATAAGACCGGGGAGCTGTTTTTT
CASSPRQDKTGELFF
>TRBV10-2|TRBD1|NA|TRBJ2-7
TGCGCCAGCAGTGAGGGACAGGGCACCACCTACGAGCAGTACTTC
CASSEGQGTTYEQYF
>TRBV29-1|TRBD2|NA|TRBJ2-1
TGCAGCGCCGGGACTAGCGGGAACCGTGAGCAGTTCTTC
CSAGTSGNREQFF
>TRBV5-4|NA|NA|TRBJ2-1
TGTGCCAGCAGCCCCCGGGGCGGATACTCCTACAATGAGCAGTTCTTC
CASSPRGGYSYNEQFF
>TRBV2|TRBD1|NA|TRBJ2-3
TGTGCCAGCAGTACAGGGGCAGATACGCAGTATTTT
CASSTGADTQYF
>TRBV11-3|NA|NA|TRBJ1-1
TGTGCCAGCAGCTTGAGGGAAAAGACTTTCTTT
CASSLREKTFF